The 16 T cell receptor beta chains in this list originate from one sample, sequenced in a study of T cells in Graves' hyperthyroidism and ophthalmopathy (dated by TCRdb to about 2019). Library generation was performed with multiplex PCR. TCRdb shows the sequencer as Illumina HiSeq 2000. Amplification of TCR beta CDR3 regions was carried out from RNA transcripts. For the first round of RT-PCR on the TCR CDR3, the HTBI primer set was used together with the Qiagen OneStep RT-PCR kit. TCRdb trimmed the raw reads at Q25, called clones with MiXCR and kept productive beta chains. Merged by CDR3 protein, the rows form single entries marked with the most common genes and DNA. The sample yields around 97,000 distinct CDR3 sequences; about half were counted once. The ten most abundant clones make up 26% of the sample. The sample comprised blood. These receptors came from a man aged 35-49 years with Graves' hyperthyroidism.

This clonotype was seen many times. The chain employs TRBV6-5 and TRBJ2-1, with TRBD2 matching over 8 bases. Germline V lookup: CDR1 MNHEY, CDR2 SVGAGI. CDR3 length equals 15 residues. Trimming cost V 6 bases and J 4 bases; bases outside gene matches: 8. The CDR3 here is CASRRGLGSYNEQFF. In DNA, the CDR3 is TGTGCCAGCAGACGGGGACTAGGGTCTTACAATGAGCAGTTCTTC.

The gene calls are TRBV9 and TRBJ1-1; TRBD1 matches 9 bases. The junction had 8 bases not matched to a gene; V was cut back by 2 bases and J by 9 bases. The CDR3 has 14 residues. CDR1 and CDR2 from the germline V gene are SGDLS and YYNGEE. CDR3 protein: CASSVAGQGSQAFF. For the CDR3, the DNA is TGTGCCAGCAGCGTGGCGGGACAGGGTTCCCAAGCTTTCTTT.

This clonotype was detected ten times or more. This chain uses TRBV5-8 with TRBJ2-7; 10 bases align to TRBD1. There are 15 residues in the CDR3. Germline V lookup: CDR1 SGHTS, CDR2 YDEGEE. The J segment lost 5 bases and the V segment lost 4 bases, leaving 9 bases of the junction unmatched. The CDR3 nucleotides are TGTGCCAGCAGCCTAGGGACAGGGGATCACCACGAGCAGTACTTC. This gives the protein CASSLGTGDHHEQYF.

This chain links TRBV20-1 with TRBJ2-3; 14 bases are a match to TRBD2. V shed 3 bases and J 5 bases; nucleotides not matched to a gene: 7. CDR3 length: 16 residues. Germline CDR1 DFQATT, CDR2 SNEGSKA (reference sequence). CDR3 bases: TGCAGTGCTAGTGTAGGGACTAGCGGGAGAGTAGATACGCAGTATTTT. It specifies CSASVGTSGRVDTQYF.

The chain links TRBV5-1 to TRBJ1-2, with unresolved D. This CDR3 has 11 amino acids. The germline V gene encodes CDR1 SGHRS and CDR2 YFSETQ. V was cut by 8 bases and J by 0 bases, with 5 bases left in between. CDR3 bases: TGCGCCAGTAACCCTAACTATGGCTACACCTTC. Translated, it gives CASNPNYGYTF.

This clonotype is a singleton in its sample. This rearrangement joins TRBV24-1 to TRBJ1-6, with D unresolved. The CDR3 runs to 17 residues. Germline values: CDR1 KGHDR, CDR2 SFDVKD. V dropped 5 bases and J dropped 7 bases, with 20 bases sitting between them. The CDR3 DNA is TGTGCCACCAGTGCTACCGGTACGGACTTAGACAATTCACCCCTCCACTTT. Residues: CATSATGTDLDNSPLHF.

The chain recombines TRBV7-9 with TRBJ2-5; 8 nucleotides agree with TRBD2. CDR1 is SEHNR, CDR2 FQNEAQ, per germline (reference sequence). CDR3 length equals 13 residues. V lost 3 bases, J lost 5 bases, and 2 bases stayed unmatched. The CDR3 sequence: CASSFREGETQYF. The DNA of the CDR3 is TGTGCCAGCAGCTTCCGGGAGGGGGAGACCCAGTACTTC. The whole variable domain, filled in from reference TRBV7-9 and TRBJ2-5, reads DTGVSQNPRHKITKRGQNVTFRCDPISEHNRLYWYRQTLGQGPEFLTYFQNEAQLEKSRLLSDRFSAERPKGSFSTLEIQRTEQGDSAMYLCASSFREGETQYFGPGTRLLVL.

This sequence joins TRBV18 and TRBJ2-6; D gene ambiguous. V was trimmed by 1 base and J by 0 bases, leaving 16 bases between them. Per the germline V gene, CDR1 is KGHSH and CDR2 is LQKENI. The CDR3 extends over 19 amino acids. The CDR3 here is CASSPLTAEVLSGANVLTF. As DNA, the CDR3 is TGTGCCAGCTCACCACTTACGGCCGAGGTGCTCTCTGGGGCCAACGTCCTGACTTTC.

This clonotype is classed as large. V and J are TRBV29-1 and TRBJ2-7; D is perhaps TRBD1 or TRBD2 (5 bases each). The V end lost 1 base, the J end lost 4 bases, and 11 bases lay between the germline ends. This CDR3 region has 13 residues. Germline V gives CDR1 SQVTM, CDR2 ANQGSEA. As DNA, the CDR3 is TGCAGCGTTGAAGTTGAGGGGCCTTACGAGCAGTACTTC. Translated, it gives CSVEVEGPYEQYF.

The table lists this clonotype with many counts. The CDR3 sequence: CASQGVGATLGANYGYTF. The CDR3 bases are TGTGCCAGCCAAGGGGTAGGGGCCACCCTGGGAGCTAACTATGGCTACACCTTC. The chain is built from TRBV2 and TRBJ1-2, with a weak D call TRBD1 (5 bases). Trimming stripped 8 bases from V and 0 bases from J, with 25 bases between. CDR3 length: 18 amino acids. From germline, CDR1 is SNHLY and CDR2 FYNNEI.

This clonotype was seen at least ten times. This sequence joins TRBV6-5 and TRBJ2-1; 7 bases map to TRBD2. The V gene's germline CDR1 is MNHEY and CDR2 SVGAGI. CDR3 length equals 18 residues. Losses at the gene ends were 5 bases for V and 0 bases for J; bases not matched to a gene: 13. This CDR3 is CASSVRASAGFSYNEQFF. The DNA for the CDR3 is TGTGCCAGCAGTGTACGGGCGTCAGCGGGGTTCTCCTACAATGAGCAGTTCTTC.

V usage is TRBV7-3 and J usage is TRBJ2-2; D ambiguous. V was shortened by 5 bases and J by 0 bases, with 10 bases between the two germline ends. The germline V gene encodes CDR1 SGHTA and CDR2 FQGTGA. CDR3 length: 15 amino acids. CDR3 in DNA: TGTGCCAGCAGCCAGGACGCTACGAACACCGGGGAGCTGTTTTTT. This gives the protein CASSQDATNTGELFF.

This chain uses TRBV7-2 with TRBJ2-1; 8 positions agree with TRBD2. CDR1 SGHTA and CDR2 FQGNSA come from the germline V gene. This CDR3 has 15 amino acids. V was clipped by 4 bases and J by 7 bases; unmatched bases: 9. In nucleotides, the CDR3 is TGTGCCAGCAGCTCCACTAGCGGCCCCCTTAATGAGCAGTTCTTC. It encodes CASSSTSGPLNEQFF.

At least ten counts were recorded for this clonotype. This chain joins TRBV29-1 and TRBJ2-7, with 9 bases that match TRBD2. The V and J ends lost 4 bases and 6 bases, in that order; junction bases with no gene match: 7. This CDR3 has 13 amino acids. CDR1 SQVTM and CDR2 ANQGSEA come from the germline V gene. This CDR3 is CSVAPLAGTEQYF. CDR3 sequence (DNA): TGCAGCGTTGCGCCTCTAGCGGGAACCGAGCAGTACTTC.

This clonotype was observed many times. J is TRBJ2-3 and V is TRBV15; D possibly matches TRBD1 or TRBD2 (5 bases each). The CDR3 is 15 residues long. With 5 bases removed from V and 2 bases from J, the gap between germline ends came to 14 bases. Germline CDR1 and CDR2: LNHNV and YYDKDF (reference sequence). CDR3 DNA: TGTGCCACCAGCGAGGGGTCCAGCCCCACAGATACGCAGTATTTT. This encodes CATSEGSSPTDTQYF.

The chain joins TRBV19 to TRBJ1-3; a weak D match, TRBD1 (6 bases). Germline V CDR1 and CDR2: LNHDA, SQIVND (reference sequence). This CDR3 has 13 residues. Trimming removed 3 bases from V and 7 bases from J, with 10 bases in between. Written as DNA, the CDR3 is TGTGCCAGTAGTATCGGACAGTCGAACACCATATATTTT. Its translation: CASSIGQSNTIYF.